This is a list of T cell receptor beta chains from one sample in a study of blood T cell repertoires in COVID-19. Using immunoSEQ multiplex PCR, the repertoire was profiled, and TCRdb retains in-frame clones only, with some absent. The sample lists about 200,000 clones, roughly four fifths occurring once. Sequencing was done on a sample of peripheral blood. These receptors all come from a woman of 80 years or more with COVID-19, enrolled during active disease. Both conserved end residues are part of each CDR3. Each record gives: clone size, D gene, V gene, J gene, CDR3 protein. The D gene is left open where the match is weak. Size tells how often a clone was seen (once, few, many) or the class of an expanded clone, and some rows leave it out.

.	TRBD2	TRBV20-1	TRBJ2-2	CSASGGGALSTGELFF
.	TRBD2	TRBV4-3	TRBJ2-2	CASSQLAGKNTGELFF
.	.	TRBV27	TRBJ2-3	CASRTLRLRGGTDTQYF
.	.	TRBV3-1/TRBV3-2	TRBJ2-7	CASSQSQHEQYF
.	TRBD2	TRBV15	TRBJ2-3	CATSSRLAGGWNTQYF
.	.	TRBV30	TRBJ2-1	CAWTRGAGGNNEQFF
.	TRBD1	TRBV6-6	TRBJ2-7	CASKRDSNSYEQYF
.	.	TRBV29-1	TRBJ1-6	CSVLTGYNSPLHF
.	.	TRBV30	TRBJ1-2	CALKTGIHGYTF
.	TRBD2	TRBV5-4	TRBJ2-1	CASSRPPAGGFNNEQFF
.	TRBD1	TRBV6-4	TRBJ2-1	CASSIELGQAHNEQFF
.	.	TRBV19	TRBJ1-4	CASSMLPGGAKLFF
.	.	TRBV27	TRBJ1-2	CASSPGSSYGYTF
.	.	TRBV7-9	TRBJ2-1	CASSSTGFYNEQFF
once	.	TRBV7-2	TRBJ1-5	CASSPSRNQPQHF
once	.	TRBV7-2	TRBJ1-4	CASSTKGATNEKLFF
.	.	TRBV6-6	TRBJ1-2	CASSYALGGELGYTF
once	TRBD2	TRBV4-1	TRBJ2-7	CASSQETSGRLREQYF
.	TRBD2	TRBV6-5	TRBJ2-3	CALAGGGRDTQYF
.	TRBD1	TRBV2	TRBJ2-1	CASRPRDRVRNEQFF
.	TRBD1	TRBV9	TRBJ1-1	CASSIGDRGNTEAFF
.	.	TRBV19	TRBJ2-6	CASSIVGVGANVLTF
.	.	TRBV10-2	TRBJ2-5	CASSYVTGQETQYF
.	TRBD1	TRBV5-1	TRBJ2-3	CASSLAPGQGGDTQYF
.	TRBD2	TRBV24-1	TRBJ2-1	CATSDPLAGVNNEQFF
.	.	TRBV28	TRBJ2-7	CASRITREYEQYF
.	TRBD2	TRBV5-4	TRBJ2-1	CASSLPLSGGGQFF
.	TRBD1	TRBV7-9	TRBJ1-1	CASSLSFGTALNTEAFF
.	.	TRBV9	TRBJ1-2	CASSSQRGPYGYTF
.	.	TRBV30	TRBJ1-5	CAWSMRDRANQPQHF
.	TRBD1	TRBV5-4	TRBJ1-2	CASSGRQGVGYGYTF
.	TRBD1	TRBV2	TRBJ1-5	CASSGTGAKAQHF
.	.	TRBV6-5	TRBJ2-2	CASSYHTSRTTGELFF
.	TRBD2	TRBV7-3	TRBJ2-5	CASSLSGRAGETQYF
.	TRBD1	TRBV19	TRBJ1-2	CATRPGTAHGYTF
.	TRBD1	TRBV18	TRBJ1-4	CASSPDSGGSREKLFF
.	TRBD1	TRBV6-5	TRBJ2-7	CASSRQGANPYEQYF
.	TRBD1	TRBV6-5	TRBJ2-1	CASRSDRARGNEQFF
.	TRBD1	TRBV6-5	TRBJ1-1	CASRLTQGAGTEAFF
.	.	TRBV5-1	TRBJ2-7	CASSLGGVWEQYF
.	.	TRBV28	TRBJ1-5	CASSPPVGAQHF
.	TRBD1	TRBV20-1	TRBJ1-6	CSASTAGGGSVPLHF
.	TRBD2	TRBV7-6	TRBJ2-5	CASSPNSGRGETQYF